These 6 T cell receptor beta chains originate from one sample sequenced in a study of human T cells and chemical hapten exposure. In the library, unique molecular identifiers were attached to individual cDNA molecules. TCRdb recomputed calls from the reads with MiXCR, one row per CDR3 protein. The profile shows about 120,000 distinct CDR3 sequences, 8.5% to 9% of them singletons. Unseparated into fractions, whole blood served as the source from which total RNA was extracted. Sequenced sample: whole blood. The receptors come from a human donor in good health. Some clones in this sample may be carry-over from other donors' samples.

The chain couples TRBV19 to TRBJ1-5; D is ambiguous. The V gene lost 7 bases and the J gene lost 4 bases, with 23 bases spanning the gap. Germline V gene data show CDR1 as LNHDA and CDR2 as SQIVND (reference sequence). The CDR3 contains 17 residues. The CDR3 here is CASTLWLVLEGNQPQHF. CDR3 bases: TGTGCCAGTACTTTATGGTTGGTACTCGAAGGGAATCAGCCCCAGCATTTT.

Ten or more counts support this clonotype. This chain links TRBV10-3 with TRBJ1-6; D is uncertain. Germline loops: CDR1 ENHRY, CDR2 SYGVKD. Trimming took 4 bases from V and 5 from J, leaving 3 bases between them. CDR3 length: 12 amino acids. The CDR3 sequence: CAISADNSPLHF. The CDR3 coding sequence is TGTGCCATCAGTGCGGATAATTCACCCCTCCACTTT.

In its sample, this clonotype was seen a few times. The chain is built from TRBV13 and TRBJ2-7, with D maybe TRBD2 (5 bases). Germline V gene data show CDR1 as PRHDT and CDR2 as FYEKMQ (reference sequence). The length of the CDR3 is 15 residues. Trimming left V 2 bases short and J 1 base short, with 12 bases between. The CDR3 bases are TGTGCCAGCAGCTTAAGAGGGTTGGGGTCCTACGAGCAGTACTTC. Its translation: CASSLRGLGSYEQYF.

This clonotype was observed at least ten times. This chain joins TRBV7-9 and TRBJ2-3; D gene ambiguous. CDR3 length: 15 residues. V was clipped by 3 bases and J by 1 base, with 11 bases between them. Germline V gene data show CDR1 as SEHNR and CDR2 as FQNEAQ (reference sequence). The CDR3 is CASSLPYRRTDTQYF. CDR3 DNA: TGTGCCAGCAGCTTGCCATACCGACGCACAGATACGCAGTATTTT.

The sample holds a few counts of this clonotype. The rearrangement uses TRBV4-3 and TRBJ2-1; D not certain. Germline V gene sequence: CDR1 LGHNA, CDR2 YSLEER. Trimming removed 0 bases at V and 9 bases at J, with 12 bases between. The CDR3 has 14 amino acids. The CDR3 loop reads CASSQDPKNGEQFF. In DNA form, the CDR3 reads TGCGCCAGCAGCCAAGACCCGAAAAATGGTGAGCAGTTCTTC.

V usage is TRBV19 and J usage is TRBJ2-3; the match to TRBD2 covers 16 bases. J was trimmed by 0 bases and V by 6 bases; bases with no gene match: 12. The CDR3 contains 20 residues. Germline CDR1 and CDR2: LNHDA and SQIVND (reference sequence). CDR3 nucleotides: TGTGCCAGTAGCCATGGGCCCCCGGGACTAGCGGGAGGGAGCACAGATACGCAGTATTTT. It is translated as CASSHGPPGLAGGSTDTQYF.